This T cell receptor (beta chain) was recovered during a study of blood T cell repertoires in COVID-19. Across the whole study: COVID-19 samples from acute and convalescent phases originated in the United States, Italy and Spain. T cells, B-cell-depleted T cells, or PBMCs provided the cDNA or gDNA that served as material.

CDR1 is GTSNPN, CDR2 SVGIG, per germline (reference sequence). The CDR3 is 15 residues long. The trim removed 0 bases at V and 6 bases at J, leaving 6 bases unmatched. In the source study's methods: Reference gene primer amplification yielded estimated nucleated cell counts. Some clones are missing from TCRdb's copy, which holds only in-frame ones; the method was immunoSEQ multiplex PCR. That table supplies the V and J calls and clone size; D and trimming were determined from the DNA. Of 270,000 or so clones listed, roughly 87% are singletons. The material sequenced was peripheral blood. The chain is built from TRBV30 and TRBJ2-1; 9 bases are a match to TRBD1. This receptor was obtained from a middle-aged woman who had recovered from COVID-19. CDR3 coding DNA: TGTGCCTGGAGTGTACTGGGACAGGGCGTCAATGAGCAGTTCTTC. Translation: CAWSVLGQGVNEQFF.